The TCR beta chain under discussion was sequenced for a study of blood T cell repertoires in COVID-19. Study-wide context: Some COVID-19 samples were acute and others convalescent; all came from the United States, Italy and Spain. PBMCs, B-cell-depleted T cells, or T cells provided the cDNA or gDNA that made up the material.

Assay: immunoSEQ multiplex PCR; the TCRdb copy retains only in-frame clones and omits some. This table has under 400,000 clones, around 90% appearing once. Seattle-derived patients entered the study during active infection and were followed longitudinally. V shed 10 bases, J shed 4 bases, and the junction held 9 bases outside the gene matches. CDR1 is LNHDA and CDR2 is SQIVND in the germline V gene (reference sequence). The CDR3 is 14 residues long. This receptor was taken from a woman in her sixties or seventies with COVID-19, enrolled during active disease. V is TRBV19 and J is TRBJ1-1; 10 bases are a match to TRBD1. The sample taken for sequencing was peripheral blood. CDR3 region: CATIDRTGGTEAFF. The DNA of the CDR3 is TGTGCCACCATAGATCGGACAGGGGGCACTGAAGCTTTCTTT.